Shown below are 27 T cell receptor beta chains from a single sample sequenced in a study of identifying expanded T cells in peripheral blood. Sequenced by immunoSEQ multiplex PCR; TCRdb stores in-frame clones only, minus some. The data hold some 78,000 clones, with approximately 90% observed a single time. Material: blood. The receptors come from a person aged 18-70 years in good health.

The rearrangement joins TRBV6-6 to TRBJ1-5; 9 bases match TRBD1. The CDR3 is 15 residues long. The germline V gene has CDR1 MNHNY and CDR2 SVGAGI (reference sequence). The J segment lost 10 bases and the V segment lost 2 bases, leaving 9 bases of the junction unmatched. For the CDR3, the DNA is TGTGCCAGCAGTTACCCACCTCAACAGGGGGCCCCCCAGCATTTT. Its protein is CASSYPPQQGAPQHF.

The V gene is TRBV5-1, the J gene TRBJ2-7; 9 positions match TRBD1. The CDR3 is made up of 14 amino acids. V dropped 4 bases and J dropped 1; count of bases not matched to a gene: 3. Germline V gene sequence: CDR1 SGHRS, CDR2 YFSETQ. CDR3 DNA sequence: TGCGCCAGCAGCAGGGGGACAGGGTCCTACGAGCAGTACTTC. It codes for CASSRGTGSYEQYF.

The V and J genes are TRBV7-9 and TRBJ2-7; 11 bases fit TRBD2. The CDR3 is 15 residues long. CDR1 and CDR2 (germline): SEHNR, FQNEAQ (reference sequence). The ends lost 5 bases at V and 2 bases at J; junction bases unmatched: 5. The CDR3 DNA is TGTGCCAGCAGCGTTAGCGGGGGGGCCCCCTACGAGCAGTACTTC. Translation gives CASSVSGGAPYEQYF.

The chain couples TRBV7-8 to TRBJ2-7; weak D call: TRBD2 (5 bases). The germline V gene has CDR1 SGHVS and CDR2 FQNEAQ. The CDR3 loop spans 14 amino acids. The V gene lost 1 base and the J gene lost 0 bases, with 7 bases spanning the gap. The CDR3 spells CASSLVGLSYEQYF. DNA of the CDR3: TGTGCCAGCAGCTTAGTCGGACTCTCCTACGAGCAGTACTTC.

This sequence joins TRBV27 and TRBJ2-2; 7 nucleotides agree with TRBD1. Germline loops: CDR1 MNHEY, CDR2 SMNVEV (reference sequence). V lost 6 bases and J lost 1; bases outside the gene matches: 8. The CDR3 has 16 amino acids. CDR3 protein: CASRVGQVKNTGELFF. The DNA for the CDR3 is TGTGCCAGCAGAGTCGGACAGGTCAAGAACACCGGGGAGCTGTTTTTT.

Only a few counts were recorded for this clone. The rearrangement uses TRBV29-1 and TRBJ2-7, with D possibly matching TRBD1 (6 bases). Germline-derived CDR1 and CDR2 are SQVTM and ANQGSEA. Trimming removed 6 bases from V and 0 bases from J, with 12 bases in between. CDR3 length: 13 residues. The CDR3 nucleotides read TGCAGCGTGTACAGGGCGGACTCCTACGAGCAGTACTTC. This translates into CSVYRADSYEQYF.

The V and J genes are TRBV6-1 and TRBJ1-1, with D uncertain. Germline CDR1 MNHNS, CDR2 SASEGT. The CDR3 runs 12 residues. V lost 11 bases to trimming and J lost 4 bases, with 14 bases between them. This CDR3 is CAGRRGITEAFF. The CDR3 bases are TGTGCCGGAAGACGAGGGATCACTGAAGCTTTCTTT.

J is TRBJ1-2 and V is TRBV4-3, with D possibly TRBD1 on 6 matching bases. Per the germline V gene, CDR1 is LGHNA and CDR2 is YSLEER. V was trimmed by 0 bases and J by 6 bases, leaving 11 bases between them. This CDR3 has 14 amino acids. CDR3 sequence: CASSQDVQGHGYTF. As DNA, the CDR3 is TGCGCCAGCAGCCAAGATGTACAGGGTCATGGCTACACCTTC.

The CDR3 here is CASSPGDQETQYF. CDR3 sequence (DNA): TGTGCCAGCAGCCCCGGCGATCAAGAGACCCAGTACTTC. The genes are TRBV7-9 and TRBJ2-5; D is undetermined. The germline V and J ends were trimmed by 5 bases and 2 bases, with 9 bases remaining between them. The CDR3 spans 13 residues. CDR1 and CDR2 from the germline V gene are SEHNR and FQNEAQ (reference sequence). The full variable domain, with the rest looked up from reference TRBV7-9 and TRBJ2-5, is DTGVSQNPRHKITKRGQNVTFRCDPISEHNRLYWYRQTLGQGPEFLTYFQNEAQLEKSRLLSDRFSAERPKGSFSTLEIQRTEQGDSAMYLCASSPGDQETQYFGPGTRLLVL.

The chain couples TRBV11-2 to TRBJ1-2; no reliable D call. Germline CDR1 reads SGHAT; CDR2 reads FQNNGV. The ends were cut back, 1 base at V and 9 bases at J, with 9 bases in the middle. The CDR3 totals 12 residues. CDR3 loop: CASSLVGRSYTF. The CDR3 region has the DNA TGTGCCAGCAGCTTAGTGGGCAGGAGCTACACCTTC.

This clone has only one observation. This chain links TRBV27 with TRBJ2-1; possible D gene TRBD2, 5 bases. Germline CDR1 reads MNHEY; CDR2 reads SMNVEV (reference sequence). V lost 5 bases and J lost 3, with 14 bases in between. The CDR3 runs 15 residues. The CDR3: CASSVTRGDYNEQFF. The CDR3, as DNA: TGTGCCAGCAGTGTAACCCGGGGAGACTACAATGAGCAGTTCTTC.

The V call is TRBV28, the J call TRBJ2-7; TRBD1 aligns across 7 bases. Trimming took 8 bases from V and 5 from J; bases not matched to a gene: 6. The CDR3 has 12 amino acids. Germline V lookup: CDR1 MDHEN, CDR2 SYDVKM. For the CDR3, the DNA is TGTGCCAGCGGGACAGATATTCACGAGCAGTACTTC. Protein product: CASGTDIHEQYF.

The chain couples TRBV29-1 to TRBJ1-2; D is uncertain. The CDR3 extends over 10 amino acids. Trimming cost V 6 bases and J 1 base, with 3 bases left between them. CDR1 and CDR2 from the germline V gene are SQVTM and ANQGSEA. The CDR3: CSVNNYGYTF. The CDR3 DNA follows: TGCAGCGTCAATAACTATGGCTACACCTTC.

This chain connects TRBV11-3 to TRBJ2-1; D tentatively reads TRBD1 or TRBD2 (5 bases each). The CDR3 is made up of 16 amino acids. The germline CDR1 and CDR2 sequences are SGHNT and YENEEA. The V end lost 0 bases, the J end lost 0 bases, and 9 bases lay between the germline ends. This CDR3 is CASSLDGGSSYNEQFF. The DNA of the CDR3 is TGTGCCAGCAGCTTAGATGGGGGAAGCTCCTACAATGAGCAGTTCTTC.

This clone was seen a single time. The chain combines TRBV2 with TRBJ1-2; unclear D gene. The V end lost 3 bases, the J end lost 5 bases, and 16 bases lay between the germline ends. The CDR3 has 15 residues. The V gene's germline CDR1 is SNHLY and CDR2 FYNNEI. CDR3: CASSEGIPVRYGYTF. CDR3 DNA: TGTGCCAGCAGTGAGGGTATACCGGTCCGGTATGGCTACACCTTC.

The V gene is TRBV19, the J gene TRBJ1-4, with 9 bases matching TRBD1. Germline values: CDR1 LNHDA, CDR2 SQIVND (reference sequence). The CDR3 consists of 14 residues. Trimming at V came to 3 bases and at J to 8 bases, leaving 4 bases not matched to a gene. The CDR3 DNA is TGTGCCAGTAGTATGGGACAGGGCGGCGAAAAACTGTTTTTT. Its translation: CASSMGQGGEKLFF.

On this clone itself: An end of the junction differs from the germline gene, which may be a read error. The rearrangement joins TRBV6-1 to TRBJ1-1, with D possibly matching TRBD1 (5 bases). Looked up from germline, CDR1 is MNHNS and CDR2 is SASEGT. The CDR3 is 13 amino acids. CDR3 in amino acids: CASKETVNTETFF. The CDR3 nucleotides are TGTGCCAGCAAGGAGACAGTGAACACTGAAACTTTCTTT.

The CDR3 region is CASQGEHTDTQYF. For the CDR3, the DNA is TGTGCCTCCCAGGGGGAACACACAGATACGCAGTATTTT. This chain connects TRBV2 to TRBJ2-3; 7 bases agree with TRBD1. With V trimmed by 11 bases and J by 2 bases, 7 bases remained unmatched. Germline CDR1 and CDR2: SNHLY and FYNNEI. This CDR3 has 13 amino acids. The full variable domain, with the rest looked up from reference TRBV2 and TRBJ2-3, is EPEVTQTPSHQVTQMGQEVILRCVPISNHLYFYWYRQILGQKVEFLVSFYNNEISEKSEIFDDQFSVERPDGSNFTLKIRSTKLEDSAMYFCASQGEHTDTQYFGPGTRLTVL.

The chain joins TRBV27 to TRBJ1-5; tentative D call: TRBD1 (5 bases). Trimming took 6 bases from V and 5 from J, leaving 14 bases between them. Germline CDR1 and CDR2: MNHEY and SMNVEV (reference sequence). This CDR3 contains 14 residues. CDR3 region: CASRVRGPHQPQHF. The CDR3 DNA is TGTGCCAGCAGAGTTCGGGGCCCCCATCAGCCCCAGCATTTT.

V usage is TRBV27 and J usage is TRBJ1-4; TRBD1 matches 7 bases. CDR3 length: 14 amino acids. V shed 6 bases and J 7 bases; nucleotides not matched to a gene: 8. CDR1 and CDR2 (germline): MNHEY, SMNVEV (reference sequence). CDR3 region: CASSPRGVGEKLFF. The CDR3 DNA is TGTGCCAGCAGCCCCAGGGGGGTGGGTGAAAAACTGTTTTTT.

The chain links TRBV15 to TRBJ1-2; D unresolved. There are 14 residues in the CDR3. Germline CDR1 and CDR2: LNHNV and YYDKDF (reference sequence). The V gene lost 0 bases and the J gene lost 2 bases, with 7 bases spanning the gap. CDR3 nucleotides: TGTGCCACCAGCAGAGAAGACACAAACTATGGCTACACCTTC. Amino acids: CATSREDTNYGYTF.

The chain combines TRBV18 with TRBJ2-4; the match to TRBD1 covers 7 bases. This CDR3 is 16 amino acids long. CDR1 is KGHSH, CDR2 LQKENI, per germline. The V gene end was trimmed by 2 bases and the J gene end by 0 bases; junction bases not matched to a gene: 4. The chain's CDR3 is CASSPGTALAKNIQYF. The CDR3 coding sequence is TGTGCCAGCTCACCAGGGACAGCACTAGCCAAAAACATTCAGTACTTC.

V is TRBV11-2 and J is TRBJ2-3; TRBD2 agrees at 9 bases. CDR1 is SGHAT, CDR2 FQNNGV, per germline. V was pared by 7 bases and J by 2 bases, with 10 bases of the junction left unmatched. CDR3 length: 16 residues. CDR3 in amino acids: CASNGLAKKPTDTQYF. The DNA for the CDR3 is TGTGCCAGCAACGGACTAGCGAAGAAACCCACAGATACGCAGTATTTT.

V usage is TRBV6-5 and J usage is TRBJ2-7, with D unresolved. The CDR3 is 14 residues long. V lost 4 bases, J lost 1 base, and 11 bases lay in between. Per germline, CDR1 MNHEY and CDR2 SVGAGI. CDR3: CASSLNPQSYEQYF. DNA of the CDR3: TGTGCCAGCAGTTTAAACCCTCAATCCTACGAGCAGTACTTC.

The chain recombines TRBV11-2 with TRBJ2-4; 13 bases map to TRBD2. The CDR3 loop spans 16 amino acids. V trimming: 5 bases; J trimming: 6 bases; junction bases outside the gene matches: 7. The germline CDR1 and CDR2 sequences are SGHAT and FQNNGV. CDR3 DNA: TGTGCCAGCAGCCTTCCTCGACTAGCGGGGGGAAACATTCAGTACTTC. Translated: CASSLPRLAGGNIQYF.

The V gene is TRBV4-1, the J gene TRBJ1-1; TRBD1 might be the D (5 bases). CDR1 MGHRA and CDR2 YSYEKL come from the germline V gene. This CDR3 spans 15 amino acids. V lost 4 bases and J 5 bases, leaving 17 bases between the germline ends. CDR3 DNA sequence: TGCGCCAGCAGCCCGTCGGGAGGGGTTGAGACTGAAGCTTTCTTT. The encoded protein is CASSPSGGVETEAFF.

This chain uses TRBV7-9 with TRBJ2-7; D unresolved. The ends were cut back, 1 base at V and 5 bases at J, with 12 bases in the middle. CDR1 is SEHNR and CDR2 is FQNEAQ in the germline V gene (reference sequence). The CDR3 extends over 14 amino acids. CDR3 loop: CASSLVDSRNEQYF. CDR3 coding DNA: TGTGCCAGCAGCTTAGTAGATTCGAGAAACGAGCAGTACTTC.